The 30 T cell receptor beta chains below were found in one sample sequenced in a study of blood T cells in healthy people across ages. Sample-barcoded 5' priming and a J-beta primer mix drove a second PCR of about 6 to 12 cycles. TCRdb passed the 5' RACE reads through MiXCR, listing each CDR3 protein once. The sample contains 1.5 million to 1.8 million distinct CDR3 sequences, 42% of which appear only once. The specimen was blood. These receptors came from a woman younger than 35 in good health.

The rearrangement links TRBV12-3 or TRBV12-4 to TRBJ1-1; 7 positions agree with TRBD1. This CDR3 region has 17 residues. The junction had 15 bases not matched to a gene; V was cut back by 0 bases and J by 8 bases. CDR3 residues: CASSLAISPGTAAEAFF. The CDR3 DNA reads as TGTGCCAGCAGTTTAGCCATCAGCCCCGGGACAGCCGCCGAAGCTTTCTTT.

The V call is TRBV5-5, the J call TRBJ1-6, with D unclear. Germline CDR1 is SGHKS and CDR2 is YYEKEE (reference sequence). There are 17 residues in the CDR3. V was trimmed by 4 bases and J by 0 bases, leaving 14 bases between them. In DNA form, the CDR3 reads TGTGCCAGCAGCAGTCGGGCCATGAGCTCCTATAATTCACCCCTCCACTTT. Protein product: CASSSRAMSSYNSPLHF.

This chain links TRBV30 with TRBJ2-1, with a tentative D call TRBD2 (5 bases). The CDR3 spans 11 residues. V lost 2 bases and J lost 12, with 11 bases in between. Germline-derived CDR1 and CDR2 are GTSNPN and SVGIG (reference sequence). The CDR3 sequence: CAWSLLVGQFF. Here the CDR3 DNA reads TGTGCCTGGAGTCTACTAGTAGGGCAGTTCTTC.

CDR3 nucleotide sequence: TGTGCCAGCTGGACCTCCTACGAGCAGTACTTC. It codes for CASWTSYEQYF. The V and J genes are TRBV27 and TRBJ2-7; D unresolved. V lost 8 bases, J lost 0 bases, and 5 bases lay in between. Germline CDR1 reads MNHEY; CDR2 reads SMNVEV (reference sequence). The CDR3 runs to 11 residues.

The chain combines TRBV12-3 or TRBV12-4 with TRBJ2-5, with 9 bases lining up with TRBD2. Judging by the DNA end, TRBJ2-7 fits better; the J call may be wrong. The CDR3 contains 13 residues. Here the CDR3 reads CASRKTSGYEQYF. The DNA of the CDR3 is TGTGCCAGCAGGAAGACTAGCGGTTACGAGCAGTACTTC.

The chain uses TRBV10-3 and TRBJ2-7; unclear D gene. Trimming removed 0 bases from V and 1 base from J, with 7 bases in between. CDR3 length: 14 residues. Germline lookup yields CDR1 ENHRY and CDR2 SYGVKD. The CDR3: CAISESARSYEQYF. CDR3 DNA: TGTGCCATCAGTGAGTCGGCGAGATCCTACGAGCAGTACTTC.

The chain is built from TRBV20-1 and TRBJ1-5; D perhaps matches TRBD1 (5 bases). Trimming stripped 5 bases from V and 7 bases from J, with 15 bases between. Germline assignment: CDR1 DFQATT and CDR2 SNEGSKA (reference sequence). The CDR3 contains 13 residues. CDR3 DNA: TGCAGTGCTTCTCAGGGTATCGGGCAGCCCCAGCATTTT. Translating it yields CSASQGIGQPQHF.

This clonotype turned up a few times. The chain joins TRBV2 to TRBJ2-5; no definite D call. This CDR3 has 12 amino acids. Germline CDR1 and CDR2: SNHLY and FYNNEI. V was clipped by 3 bases and J by 4 bases, with 6 bases between them. CDR3: CASSEFGETQYF. CDR3 sequence (DNA): TGTGCCAGCAGTGAGTTTGGAGAGACCCAGTACTTC. Variable domain in full (rest from reference TRBV2 and TRBJ2-5): EPEVTQTPSHQVTQMGQEVILRCVPISNHLYFYWYRQILGQKVEFLVSFYNNEISEKSEIFDDQFSVERPDGSNFTLKIRSTKLEDSAMYFCASSEFGETQYFGPGTRLLVL.

This clonotype was counted between two and nine times. V and J are TRBV6-4 and TRBJ2-7; TRBD1 might be the D (5 bases). Trimming took 1 base from V and 7 from J, leaving 8 bases between them. This CDR3 spans 12 amino acids. Per the germline V gene, CDR1 is MRHNA and CDR2 is SNTAGT. CDR3: CASSDFRGEQYF. Written as DNA, the CDR3 is TGTGCCAGCAGTGACTTTAGGGGAGAGCAGTACTTC.

The chain recombines TRBV9 with TRBJ2-3; D gene unclear. V lost 4 bases to trimming and J lost 5 bases, with 11 bases between them. The CDR3 contains 13 residues. Germline V gene lookup returns CDR1 SGDLS and CDR2 YYNGEE. The CDR3 DNA reads as TGTGCCAGCAGCCTGGAGTTTGGAGATACGCAGTATTTT. This encodes CASSLEFGDTQYF. The full variable domain, rest sourced from reference TRBV9 and TRBJ2-3, is DSGVTQTPKHLITATGQRVTLRCSPRSGDLSVYWYQQSLDQGLQFLIQYYNGEERAKGNILERFSAQQFPDLHSELNLSSLELGDSALYFCASSLEFGDTQYFGPGTRLTVL.

This clonotype was seen more than once but under ten times. This rearrangement joins TRBV24-1 to TRBJ2-7; perhaps TRBD2 as D (5 bases). The CDR3 is 21 amino acids. Germline loops: CDR1 KGHDR, CDR2 SFDVKD. The V end lost 1 base, the J end lost 1 base, and 28 bases lay between the germline ends. Here the CDR3 DNA reads TGTGCCACCAGTGATTTTGACACGCGGGCCTGGCGGGCCGAAGGTTCCTACGAGCAGTACTTC. This gives the protein CATSDFDTRAWRAEGSYEQYF.

The genes are TRBV25-1 and TRBJ2-1, with 11 nucleotides matching TRBD2. J was trimmed by 9 bases and V by 7 bases; bases with no gene match: 14. Germline assignment: CDR1 MGHDK and CDR2 SYGVNS. The CDR3 is made up of 16 amino acids. CDR3 nucleotide sequence: TGTGCCAGCAATCCCGGCACAGTAGCGGGAGGGGTTGAGCAGTTCTTC. As protein: CASNPGTVAGGVEQFF. The full variable domain, completed using reference TRBV25-1 and TRBJ2-1, is EADIYQTPRYLVIGTGKKITLECSQTMGHDKMYWYQQDPGMELHLIHYSYGVNSTEKGDLSSESTVSRIRTEHFPLTLESARPSHTSQYLCASNPGTVAGGVEQFFGPGTRLTVL.

This chain uses TRBV20-1 with TRBJ1-1; D remains unclear. Germline V gene sequence: CDR1 DFQATT, CDR2 SNEGSKA (reference sequence). V lost 3 bases to trimming and J lost 1 base, with 6 bases between them. The CDR3 has 12 residues. CDR3 protein: CSARVKNTEAFF. In nucleotides, the CDR3 is TGCAGTGCTAGGGTAAAGAACACTGAAGCTTTCTTT.

There are a few counts of this clonotype. The rearrangement links TRBV12-3 or TRBV12-4 to TRBJ1-2; 8 positions agree with TRBD1. This CDR3 comprises 14 residues. V lost 8 bases, J lost 7 bases, and 12 bases stayed unmatched. This CDR3 is CASVRASGGSGYTF. CDR3 coding DNA: TGTGCCAGCGTCCGGGCATCAGGGGGCTCTGGCTACACCTTC.

V usage is TRBV27 and J usage is TRBJ2-6; a weak D match, TRBD2 (6 bases). Trimming stripped 4 bases from V and 0 bases from J, with 16 bases between. The length of the CDR3 is 18 residues. Looked up from germline, CDR1 is MNHEY and CDR2 is SMNVEV (reference sequence). The CDR3 nucleotides read TGTGCCAGCAGTTCGCTTCGGAAGGGACTCTCTGGGGCCAACGTCCTGACTTTC. It yields the protein CASSSLRKGLSGANVLTF.

This rearrangement joins TRBV20-1 to TRBJ2-7; 7 positions match TRBD1. The assigned J gene may be wrong: the sequence end matches TRBJ2-5 better. Germline lookup yields CDR1 DFQATT and CDR2 SNEGSKA (reference sequence). This CDR3 spans 16 amino acids. This CDR3 reads CSAGYLRQGLQETQYF. The CDR3 coding sequence is TGCAGTGCTGGCTACCTCCGACAGGGCTTACAAGAGACCCAGTACTTC.

Turning to this clonotype: At one end, the junction sequence differs from germline, possibly due to a read error. The CDR3 DNA follows: TGCGCCAGCAGCGACGGATCCTATGGCTACACCTTC. Residues: CASSDGSYGYTF. The chain carries TRBV12-3 or TRBV12-4 and TRBJ1-2; D not certain. The CDR3 is 12 residues long.

The rearrangement joins TRBV28 to TRBJ2-1, with TRBD2 identical over 9 bases. Germline assignment: CDR1 MDHEN and CDR2 SYDVKM. V dropped 5 bases and J dropped 5; count of bases not matched to a gene: 10. This CDR3 is 16 amino acids long. The CDR3 DNA follows: TGTGCCAGCAGTCTAAGACTAGCGGCTACCAACAATGAGCAGTTCTTC. Its protein is CASSLRLAATNNEQFF.

V is TRBV5-1 and J is TRBJ1-1; D unresolved. The germline gives CDR1 SGHRS, CDR2 YFSETQ. This CDR3 is built from 14 residues. The V and J ends lost 0 bases and 9 bases respectively, with 15 bases between them. This CDR3 reads CASSLGWDIKKAFF. The DNA of the CDR3 is TGCGCCAGCAGCTTGGGGTGGGATATAAAAAAAGCTTTCTTT. The whole variable domain, filled in from reference TRBV5-1 and TRBJ1-1, reads KAGVTQTPRYLIKTRGQQVTLSCSPISGHRSVSWYQQTPGQGLQFLFEYFSETQRNKGNFPGRFSGRQFSNSRSEMNVSTLELGDSALYLCASSLGWDIKKAFFGQGTRLTVV.

The rearrangement links TRBV2 to TRBJ2-4, with D unresolved. V lost 4 bases and J 15 bases, leaving 25 bases between the germline ends. Germline V CDR1 and CDR2: SNHLY, FYNNEI. This CDR3 region has 15 residues. In DNA, the CDR3 is TGTGCCAGCAGTGCGACATCCGACCTTCCCTACGAGCGGTACTTC. Translated: CASSATSDLPYERYF. The whole variable domain, filled in from reference TRBV2 and TRBJ2-4, reads EPEVTQTPSHQVTQMGQEVILRCVPISNHLYFYWYRQILGQKVEFLVSFYNNEISEKSEIFDDQFSVERPDGSNFTLKIRSTKLEDSAMYFCASSATSDLPYERYFGAGTRLSVL.

The chain combines TRBV7-9 with TRBJ2-3; 8 bases are a match to TRBD2. CDR3 length equals 17 residues. Germline trimming cut 1 base from V and 2 bases from J; bases unmatched to any gene: 8. Germline-derived CDR1 and CDR2 are SEHNR and FQNEAQ (reference sequence). CDR3 residues: CASSLGSTSVYTDTQYF. In nucleotides, the CDR3 is TGTGCCAGCAGCTTAGGTTCGACTAGCGTATACACAGATACGCAGTATTTT.

This clonotype was seen only a few times. The rearrangement joins TRBV5-1 to TRBJ1-2, with D unresolved. The CDR3 is 12 residues long. Germline V gene sequence: CDR1 SGHRS, CDR2 YFSETQ. The V end lost 0 bases, the J end lost 8 bases, and 8 bases lay between the germline ends. The CDR3 region has the DNA TGCGCCAGCAGCTTGGAAAGGAACGGCTACACCTTC. Translated: CASSLERNGYTF.

To note about this clonotype: It may be a read error: a sequence one base away is much more abundant. The chain combines TRBV7-2 with TRBJ2-3; perhaps TRBD1 as D (5 bases). The V gene's germline CDR1 is SGHTA and CDR2 FQGNSA. V lost 5 bases and J lost 2, with 8 bases in between. The length of the CDR3 is 13 residues. DNA of the CDR3: TGTGCCAGCAGCAAGGGGTACACAGATACGCAGTATTTT. Its protein is CASSKGYTDTQYF.

J is TRBJ2-5 and V is TRBV7-2; TRBD2 matches at 7 bases. The CDR3 has 17 amino acids. The germline gives CDR1 SGHTA, CDR2 FQGNSA. Unmatched junction bases numbered 7, after V lost 0 bases and J lost 0 bases. In DNA, the CDR3 is TGTGCCAGCAGCTTAGCGCGCGGCGGGGGAAACCAAGAGACCCAGTACTTC. Its translation is CASSLARGGGNQETQYF. Full variable domain (missing parts from reference TRBV7-2 and TRBJ2-5): GAGVSQSPSNKVTEKGKDVELRCDPISGHTALYWYRQSLGQGLEFLIYFQGNSAPDKSGLPSDRFSAERTGGSVSTLTIQRTQQEDSAVYLCASSLARGGGNQETQYFGPGTRLLVL.

This clonotype was observed a handful of times. The chain combines TRBV20-1 with TRBJ2-1; tentative D call: TRBD2 (5 bases). V was clipped by 6 bases and J by 7 bases, with 10 bases between them. CDR3 length: 11 amino acids. Germline V gene lookup returns CDR1 DFQATT and CDR2 SNEGSKA (reference sequence). In nucleotides, the CDR3 is TGCAGTGCCCCGCGGAGGAATGAGCAGTTCTTC. Protein: CSAPRRNEQFF.

On this clonotype itself: A much larger clone lies one base from this, so it may be a read error. The chain links TRBV7-9 to TRBJ2-3, with no clear D. The CDR3 has 14 residues. Per germline, CDR1 SEHNR and CDR2 FQNEAQ (reference sequence). The CDR3 here is CASSLPGSTDAQYF. The CDR3 coding sequence is TGTGCCAGCAGCTTACCAGGATCCACAGATGCGCAGTATTTT.

The DNA of the CDR3 is TGCGCCAGCGCCACCACGGCCGCCACCGAGCAGTACTTC. Its translation: CASATTAATEQYF. The chain uses TRBV5-1 and TRBJ2-7; D gene ambiguous. CDR3 length: 13 residues. Germline values: CDR1 SGHRS, CDR2 YFSETQ. The V end lost 7 bases, the J end lost 6 bases, and 17 bases lay between the germline ends.

This chain connects TRBV7-2 to TRBJ1-1; D remains ambiguous. The CDR3 length is 14 residues. In germline, CDR1 is SGHTA, CDR2 FQGNSA. V dropped 7 bases and J dropped 1 base, with 13 bases sitting between them. Here the CDR3 reads CASTLPAGNTEAFF. DNA of the CDR3: TGTGCCAGCACCCTTCCGGCGGGGAACACTGAAGCTTTCTTT.

J is TRBJ2-7 and V is TRBV18; a weak D match, TRBD1 (6 bases). V was clipped by 0 bases and J by 0 bases, with 9 bases between them. This CDR3 has 15 amino acids. In germline, CDR1 is KGHSH, CDR2 LQKENI. This chain's CDR3 is CASSPPVGASYEQYF. The CDR3 coding sequence is TGTGCCAGCTCACCACCGGTGGGGGCCTCCTACGAGCAGTACTTC.

The chain recombines TRBV4-3 with TRBJ2-3; the match to TRBD2 covers 11 bases. This CDR3 region has 16 residues. Germline V gene sequence: CDR1 LGHNA, CDR2 YSLEER. V lost 1 base, J lost 6 bases, and 6 bases stayed unmatched. As DNA, the CDR3 is TGCGCCAGCAGCCAAGTGGGACTAGCGGACACGGATACGCAGTATTTT. Its protein product is CASSQVGLADTDTQYF.